One and the same sample provided the 4 T cell receptor beta chains below, sequenced in a study of cytomegalovirus exposure and HLA in healthy donors. PCR was performed using 60 Vbeta and 13 Jbeta primers. Generated by immunoSEQ multiplex PCR, the TCRdb table keeps only in-frame clones and is missing some. Here the sample spans some 110,000 clones, 12% being singletons. Sequenced material: PBMCs. The receptors come from a man aged 40-50 years in good health and CMV-seropositive.

V usage is TRBV4-3 and J usage is TRBJ2-6; 9 nucleotides agree with TRBD1. The length of the CDR3 is 18 residues. Looked up from germline, CDR1 is LGHNA and CDR2 is YSLEER. J was trimmed by 2 bases and V by 4 bases; bases with no gene match: 9. The CDR3 region is CASSPLHRGLTGANVLTF. Here the CDR3 DNA reads TGCGCCAGCAGCCCCCTTCACAGGGGGCTCACTGGGGCCAACGTCCTGACTTTC.

The genes are TRBV19 and TRBJ2-7, with a possible D match to TRBD1 (5 bases). Germline CDR1 LNHDA, CDR2 SQIVND (reference sequence). The germline V and J ends were trimmed by 4 bases and 0 bases, with 10 bases remaining between them. CDR3 length: 14 residues. The DNA of the CDR3 is TGTGCCAGTAGTAACCAGGGTCTCTCCTACGAGCAGTACTTC. It is translated as CASSNQGLSYEQYF.

The chain employs TRBV4-1 and TRBJ2-1, with D possibly TRBD1 on 6 matching bases. The V end lost 2 bases, the J end lost 7 bases, and 9 bases lay between the germline ends. Looked up from germline, CDR1 is MGHRA and CDR2 is YSYEKL. The CDR3 has 13 amino acids. The CDR3 loop is CASSQPTGNEQFF. As DNA, the CDR3 is TGCGCCAGCAGCCAACCAACAGGGAATGAGCAGTTCTTC.

This clone was detected a few times. The CDR3 loop reads CASSLRQSSSTDTQYF. Written as DNA, the CDR3 is TGTGCCAGCAGCCTCCGACAATCCTCTAGCACAGATACGCAGTATTTT. This chain uses TRBV7-6 with TRBJ2-3; no clear D gene. Germline values: CDR1 SGHVS, CDR2 FNYEAQ. The CDR3 is 16 amino acids. V dropped 5 bases and J dropped 0 bases, with 15 bases sitting between them.